These 14 T cell receptor beta chains share one sample of origin, sequenced in a study of cytomegalovirus exposure and HLA in healthy donors (dated by TCRdb to about 2017). The method behind the library was the immunoSEQ multiplex PCR assay. For the multiplex PCR, a mixture combining 60 forward primers for TCR Vbeta segments and 13 reverse primers for TCR Jbeta segments was used. This immuneACCESS table, as held by TCRdb, lists in-frame sequences with V and J called but not all clones. Of the missing ones, under half trace to an unresolved V gene in checked studies; the others have no known cause. The sample table contains tens of thousands of clones; only one count was recorded for around 80% of them. 1.9% of the sample goes to the ten largest clones. The sequencing sample was made of PBMCs. The receptors come from a man aged 18-30 years in good health and CMV-seronegative.

The chain uses TRBV6-5 and TRBJ1-3, with 7 bases that match TRBD1. The germline V gene encodes CDR1 MNHEY and CDR2 SVGAGI. Trimming took 6 bases from V and 2 from J; bases not matched to a gene: 7. This CDR3 is built from 15 residues. CDR3 amino acids: CASRIQGLAGNTIYF. The CDR3 region has the DNA TGTGCCAGCAGGATACAGGGGTTAGCTGGAAACACCATATATTTT.

In regard to this clone: The junction shows a germline mismatch at one end, possibly a read error. The chain has TRBV4-1 and TRBJ1-1; D unresolved. The CDR3 has 15 amino acids. Germline CDR1 and CDR2: MGHRA and YSYEKL. CDR3 amino acids: CASSQEPDMNTEAFF. The CDR3 nucleotides read TGTGCCAGCAGCCAAGAACCAGATATGAACACTGAAGCTTTCTTT.

This clone was counted only a few times. The genes are TRBV5-1 and TRBJ1-2, with 8 bases lining up with TRBD1. Germline CDR1 SGHRS, CDR2 YFSETQ. The CDR3 extends over 13 amino acids. V was pared by 10 bases and J by 3 bases, with 8 bases of the junction left unmatched. The CDR3 reads CASTRGQDYGYTF. The CDR3 DNA reads as TGCGCCTCAACCCGGGGACAGGACTATGGCTACACCTTC.

This chain connects TRBV18 to TRBJ2-7; D may be TRBD1 (6 bases). Trimming pared 3 bases from V and 0 bases from J, leaving 9 bases between. The length of the CDR3 is 14 residues. Germline CDR1 KGHSH, CDR2 LQKENI. The CDR3: CASSPRDNSYEQYF. The DNA of the CDR3 is TGTGCCAGCTCACCCAGGGACAACTCCTACGAGCAGTACTTC.

The V gene is TRBV6-5, the J gene TRBJ2-7, with 8 bases fitting TRBD1. Germline V CDR1 and CDR2: MNHEY, SVGAGI. CDR3 size: 12 residues. Trimming removed 5 bases from V and 7 bases from J; junction bases left unmatched: 4. CDR3 sequence: CASSGDRREQYF. The CDR3 region has the DNA TGTGCCAGCAGTGGGGACAGGAGAGAGCAGTACTTC.

The chain carries TRBV7-8 and TRBJ1-5, with D possibly being TRBD1 (6 bases). The germline gives CDR1 SGHVS, CDR2 FQNEAQ. V was pared by 4 bases and J by 1 base, with 17 bases between. This CDR3 is 17 amino acids long. The CDR3 DNA is TGTGCCAGCAGCTCCATGCTTCGGGGGGCGAGCAATCAGCCCCAGCATTTT. It yields the protein CASSSMLRGASNQPQHF.

The J gene is TRBJ2-1, the V gene TRBV19; maybe TRBD1 (5 bases). The CDR3 totals 14 residues. The germline V gene encodes CDR1 LNHDA and CDR2 SQIVND (reference sequence). Trimming took 9 bases from V and 9 from J, leaving 21 bases between them. The CDR3 DNA sequence: TGTGCCAGCAAAAGCAGGGAAAGGGTGGGTGAGCAGTTCTTC. Its protein product is CASKSRERVGEQFF.

This chain uses TRBV28 with TRBJ2-5; 8 nucleotides align to TRBD1. From germline, CDR1 is MDHEN and CDR2 SYDVKM. V shed 3 bases, J shed 2 bases, and the junction held 2 bases outside the gene matches. The CDR3 runs 14 residues. In DNA, the CDR3 is TGTGCCAGCAGTTTGAACAGGGGGCAAGAGACCCAGTACTTC. Protein sequence: CASSLNRGQETQYF. The full variable domain, completed using reference TRBV28 and TRBJ2-5, is DVKVTQSSRYLVKRTGEKVFLECVQDMDHENMFWYRQDPGLGLRLIYFSYDVKMKEKGDIPEGYSVSREKKERFSLILESASTNQTSMYLCASSLNRGQETQYFGPGTRLLVL.

This sequence joins TRBV18 and TRBJ1-5; 11 bases map to TRBD1. Per germline, CDR1 KGHSH and CDR2 LQKENI. The CDR3 consists of 17 residues. V lost 6 bases and J lost 2; bases outside the gene matches: 9. CDR3 sequence (DNA): TGTGCCAGCTCGCGGACAGGGGGCGTCGGGGGCAATCAGCCCCAGCATTTT. Amino acid sequence: CASSRTGGVGGNQPQHF.

About this clone itself: The identical CDR3 is also encoded by other nucleotide sequences in the sample. The chain has TRBV2 and TRBJ2-1, with TRBD2 identical over 8 bases. The germline V gene has CDR1 SNHLY and CDR2 FYNNEI. V gave up 10 bases and J gave up 6 bases; unmatched junction bases: 8. This CDR3 has 13 amino acids. Here the CDR3 reads CATCLREANEQFF. The CDR3 bases are TGTGCCACCTGCCTGCGGGAGGCCAATGAGCAGTTCTTC.

This clone was counted a few times. V gene TRBV6-6 combines with J gene TRBJ2-5, with no clear D. Germline V gene sequence: CDR1 MNHNY, CDR2 SVGAGI (reference sequence). Trimming removed 4 bases from V and 4 bases from J, with 7 bases in between. The CDR3 loop spans 12 amino acids. Here the CDR3 DNA reads TGTGCCAGCAGTTTCACTTCAGAGACCCAGTACTTC. Its translation is CASSFTSETQYF.

CDR3 in amino acids: CASSERQLYGYTF. The CDR3 coding sequence is TGTGCCAGCAGTGAAAGACAGCTCTATGGCTACACCTTC. The chain carries TRBV2 and TRBJ1-2; possible D gene TRBD1, 5 bases. There are 13 residues in the CDR3. V was pared by 2 bases and J by 4 bases, with 8 bases between. Germline V gene sequence: CDR1 SNHLY, CDR2 FYNNEI.

The V gene is TRBV10-1, the J gene TRBJ1-5; a weak D match, TRBD1 (5 bases). CDR1 is WNHNN, CDR2 SYGVQD, per germline (reference sequence). The CDR3 has 15 residues. Trimming left V 0 bases short and J 5 bases short, with 11 bases between. This CDR3 reads CASSESLRGDQPQHF. The CDR3 DNA reads as TGCGCCAGCAGTGAGTCTCTTAGGGGCGATCAGCCCCAGCATTTT.

The chain recombines TRBV10-2 with TRBJ2-2; D is perhaps TRBD2 (6 bases). Germline loops: CDR1 WSHSY, CDR2 SAAADI. The CDR3 has 13 residues. Trimming took off 6 bases at V and 8 bases at J, with 13 bases between the two ends. CDR3 bases: TGCGCCAGCAGACGGGAGAGGGTAGGGGAGCTGTTTTTT. Translated: CASRRERVGELFF.